Shown below are 28 T cell receptor beta chains from a single sample sequenced in a study of siplizumab effects on memory and regulatory T cells. The method was immunoSEQ multiplex PCR; TCRdb's version includes in-frame clones alone and lacks a portion of them. Seen here are 90,000 to 110,000 clones, around 92% observed once, and the top ten hold more than 0.65%. Sequencing was carried out using Tregs sorted from blood. These receptor sequences come from a human donor in good health.

This clone appeared once. This sequence joins TRBV11-2 and TRBJ1-2, with TRBD1 identical over 7 bases. Per the germline V gene, CDR1 is SGHAT and CDR2 is FQNNGV. The CDR3 runs to 12 residues. V lost 4 bases and J lost 7; bases outside the gene matches: 3. DNA of the CDR3: TGTGCCAGCAGCTCACAGGGGAGTGGCTACACCTTC. It specifies CASSSQGSGYTF. Supplemented by reference TRBV11-2 and TRBJ1-2, the full variable domain reads EAGVAQSPRYKIIEKRQSVAFWCNPISGHATLYWYQQILGQGPKLLIQFQNNGVVDDSQLPKDRFSAERLKGVDSTLKIQPAKLEDSAVYLCASSSQGSGYTFGSGTRLTVV.

This clone was picked up one time. The gene calls are TRBV15 and TRBJ2-3; 10 nucleotides match TRBD2. The CDR3 is made up of 15 amino acids. V dropped 5 bases and J dropped 5; count of bases not matched to a gene: 7. Germline assignment: CDR1 LNHNV and CDR2 YYDKDF (reference sequence). Written as DNA, the CDR3 is TGTGCCACCAGCGCCAGCGGGGGGGTTCAAGATACGCAGTATTTT. Translated: CATSASGGVQDTQYF.

The chain recombines TRBV2 with TRBJ2-7; tentatively, D is TRBD1 (7 bases). The CDR3 runs 15 residues. Trimming removed 7 bases at V and 2 bases at J, with 18 bases between. Germline V CDR1 and CDR2: SNHLY, FYNNEI. The CDR3 spells CASTQGGTLAYEQYF. The CDR3, as DNA: TGTGCCAGCACCCAGGGGGGAACCCTTGCCTACGAGCAGTACTTC.

The sample holds a few counts of this clone. The gene calls are TRBV7-9 and TRBJ2-5; 9 positions agree with TRBD2. The J segment lost 4 bases and the V segment lost 4 bases, leaving 10 bases of the junction unmatched. Germline V lookup: CDR1 SEHNR, CDR2 FQNEAQ (reference sequence). The CDR3 consists of 16 residues. CDR3 sequence: CASSWSAGGLAETQYF. The DNA for the CDR3 is TGTGCCAGCAGCTGGTCTGCGGGGGGGCTTGCAGAGACCCAGTACTTC.

This CDR3 is CASSSQGTGELFF. For the CDR3, the DNA is TGCGCCAGCAGCTCGCAGGGGACCGGGGAGCTGTTTTTT. The rearrangement uses TRBV10-1 and TRBJ2-2, with D possibly being TRBD1 (6 bases). The CDR3 loop spans 13 amino acids. The germline V gene encodes CDR1 WNHNN and CDR2 SYGVQD (reference sequence). Trimming took 6 bases from V and 5 from J, leaving 10 bases between them.

This chain links TRBV6-1 with TRBJ1-1; possibly TRBD1 for D (6 bases). Trimming shortened V by 2 bases and J by 0 bases, and 7 bases separated the two germline ends. Per the germline V gene, CDR1 is MNHNS and CDR2 is SASEGT. The CDR3 loop spans 14 amino acids. This chain's CDR3 is CASSETGMNTEAFF. CDR3 sequence (DNA): TGTGCCAGCAGTGAAACAGGGATGAACACTGAAGCTTTCTTT.

J is TRBJ2-3 and V is TRBV6-1; 9 nucleotides align to TRBD1. This CDR3 is built from 14 residues. Germline V gene sequence: CDR1 MNHNS, CDR2 SASEGT. Unmatched junction bases numbered 4, after V lost 3 bases and J lost 6 bases. The CDR3 DNA sequence: TGTGCCAGCAGTGATGGGACAGGGTTCGATACGCAGTATTTT. Its translation is CASSDGTGFDTQYF.

The chain uses TRBV5-5 and TRBJ2-2; 9 nucleotides align to TRBD1. V lost 4 bases to trimming and J lost 9 bases; unmatched junction nucleotides: 7. CDR1 is SGHKS, CDR2 YYEKEE, per germline (reference sequence). This CDR3 spans 14 amino acids. The CDR3 region is CASSQGQGGRELFF. The CDR3 region has the DNA TGTGCCAGCAGCCAGGGACAGGGAGGCCGGGAGCTGTTTTTT.

V usage is TRBV14 and J usage is TRBJ1-2; possible D gene TRBD1, 6 bases. This CDR3 is 13 amino acids long. Germline V gene sequence: CDR1 SGHDN, CDR2 FVKESK. V was clipped by 3 bases and J by 8 bases, with 13 bases between them. The CDR3 sequence is CASSQTGGEGYTF. The CDR3, as DNA: TGTGCCAGCAGCCAGACAGGAGGAGAAGGCTACACCTTC.

This chain connects TRBV5-1 to TRBJ2-3; 8 nucleotides line up with TRBD1. The CDR3 is 14 amino acids. V lost 4 bases, J lost 6 bases, and 7 bases stayed unmatched. CDR1 and CDR2 from the germline V gene are SGHRS and YFSETQ. The CDR3 region is CASSPTQGGDTQYF. The CDR3, as DNA: TGCGCCAGCAGCCCTACACAGGGGGGCGATACGCAGTATTTT.

The rearrangement links TRBV18 to TRBJ1-2, with TRBD1 matching 10 bases. CDR1 is KGHSH and CDR2 is LQKENI in the germline V gene. This CDR3 spans 18 amino acids. J lost 0 bases, V lost 3 bases, and 10 bases had no gene match. The CDR3 bases are TGTGCCAGCTCACCTCCGACAGGGGGCCTTCTCTCTAACTATGGCTACACCTTC. Its translation is CASSPPTGGLLSNYGYTF.

The chain uses TRBV19 and TRBJ1-5; no clear D. Trimming took off 6 bases at V and 0 bases at J, with 18 bases between the two ends. Germline V gene sequence: CDR1 LNHDA, CDR2 SQIVND (reference sequence). The CDR3 extends over 17 amino acids. CDR3 coding DNA: TGTGCCAGTAGATCCCCGGCGGGCAGAAATAGCAATCAGCCCCAGCATTTT. It specifies CASRSPAGRNSNQPQHF.

This clone was detected only once. The chain uses TRBV5-1 and TRBJ1-1, with 7 bases aligning to TRBD1. The length of the CDR3 is 14 residues. Germline CDR1 is SGHRS and CDR2 is YFSETQ. V lost 0 bases and J lost 4; bases outside the gene matches: 3. The CDR3 DNA reads as TGCGCCAGCAGCTTGGCGGCAGGGGGCACTGAAGCTTTCTTT. It encodes CASSLAAGGTEAFF.

Note on this clone: At one boundary the junction diverges from the germline segment, which might be a read error. This sequence joins TRBV5-4 and TRBJ2-6; D possibly uses TRBD1 or TRBD2 (6 bases each). Germline-derived CDR1 and CDR2 are SGHNT and YYREEE (reference sequence). There are 18 residues in the CDR3. CDR3 in DNA: TGTGCCAGCAACTTGGGGGGCGGCCTAAACCGTGGGGCCAACGTCCTGACTTTC. This encodes CASNLGGGLNRGANVLTF.

The chain uses TRBV4-1 and TRBJ2-3; D not certain. The CDR3 consists of 13 residues. Trimming shortened V by 3 bases and J by 3 bases, and 7 bases separated the two germline ends. Germline V gene data show CDR1 as MGHRA and CDR2 as YSYEKL. CDR3 in amino acids: CASSQTGTDTQYF. The CDR3, as DNA: TGCGCCAGCAGCCAGACCGGGACAGATACGCAGTATTTT.

The chain is built from TRBV11-2 and TRBJ1-3, with D uncertain. Trimming pared 1 base from V and 0 bases from J, leaving 10 bases between. CDR1 is SGHAT and CDR2 is FQNNGV in the germline V gene. The CDR3 runs 16 residues. The CDR3 DNA is TGTGCCAGCAGCTTAGCTGGCAGCAGCTCTGGAAACACCATATATTTT. It is translated as CASSLAGSSSGNTIYF.

This clone has just one count. V is TRBV19 and J is TRBJ1-6; D remains ambiguous. This CDR3 contains 17 residues. The ends were cut back, 4 bases at V and 7 bases at J, with 20 bases in the middle. From germline, CDR1 is LNHDA and CDR2 SQIVND (reference sequence). CDR3 DNA: TGTGCCAGTAGTACCCCGGGAGGGTCCACCGGGAATTCACCCCTCCACTTT. Translated, it gives CASSTPGGSTGNSPLHF.

The CDR3 coding sequence is TGTGCCAGCTCACCACCACAGGGCGCCTATGGCTACACCTTC. It encodes CASSPPQGAYGYTF. The chain carries TRBV18 and TRBJ1-2, with D possibly being TRBD1 (6 bases). The CDR3 contains 14 residues. Looked up from germline, CDR1 is KGHSH and CDR2 is LQKENI. Trimming left V 0 bases short and J 4 bases short, with 9 bases between.

Here the CDR3 reads CASSLFGPGTGELFF. Written as DNA, the CDR3 is TGTGCCAGCAGCTTATTTGGACCGGGAACCGGGGAGCTGTTTTTT. The chain links TRBV11-2 to TRBJ2-2; D perhaps matches TRBD2 (5 bases). Germline CDR1 SGHAT, CDR2 FQNNGV. The V and J ends lost 2 bases and 5 bases respectively, with 12 bases between them. This CDR3 comprises 15 residues.

This chain joins TRBV6-5 and TRBJ2-1; D may correspond to TRBD1 or TRBD2 (5 bases each). This CDR3 spans 15 amino acids. The V end lost 0 bases, the J end lost 6 bases, and 12 bases lay between the germline ends. Germline CDR1 MNHEY, CDR2 SVGAGI. Here the CDR3 DNA reads TGTGCCAGCAGTTACTCGGTGGGACCGGGCAATGAGCAGTTCTTC. Residues: CASSYSVGPGNEQFF.

The J gene is TRBJ2-7, the V gene TRBV27; a weak D match, TRBD2 (6 bases). The CDR3 runs to 17 residues. V lost 2 bases and J lost 7, with 24 bases in between. From germline, CDR1 is MNHEY and CDR2 SMNVEV (reference sequence). CDR3 residues: CASSLRVTGREVGEQYF. CDR3 in DNA: TGTGCCAGCAGTTTACGCGTCACTGGCAGGGAGGTGGGAGAGCAGTACTTC.

This clone was seen just once. This chain uses TRBV9 with TRBJ1-2, with D unresolved. The V and J ends lost 1 base and 3 bases respectively, with 10 bases between them. The CDR3 consists of 14 residues. Germline loops: CDR1 SGDLS, CDR2 YYNGEE. The CDR3, as DNA: TGTGCCAGCAGCGTAACAAGTGAGGACTATGGCTACACCTTC. It yields the protein CASSVTSEDYGYTF.

V usage is TRBV10-3 and J usage is TRBJ1-2; D is ambiguous. V shed 4 bases and J shed 0 bases, with 15 bases lying between them. Germline CDR1 reads ENHRY; CDR2 reads SYGVKD. The CDR3 runs to 16 residues. The CDR3 protein is CAISGRQEGTNYGYTF. CDR3 DNA: TGTGCCATCAGTGGGCGCCAGGAGGGAACTAACTATGGCTACACCTTC.

The chain joins TRBV6-1 to TRBJ2-7, with D perhaps being TRBD1 or TRBD2 (7 bases each). CDR1 and CDR2 (germline): MNHNS, SASEGT. The V and J ends lost 9 bases and 9 bases respectively, with 15 bases between them. The CDR3 has 11 residues. The chain's CDR3 is CASSQGGTQYF. The CDR3 nucleotides are TGTGCCAGTTCCCAGGGGGGGACGCAGTACTTC.

Only a few counts were recorded for this clone. This rearrangement joins TRBV9 to TRBJ2-6; D is possibly TRBD1 (6 bases). CDR1 and CDR2 (germline): SGDLS, YYNGEE. Trimming cost V 4 bases and J 2 bases, with 13 bases left between them. The CDR3 contains 16 residues. The CDR3 spells CASSSHRAPGANVLTF. In nucleotides, the CDR3 is TGTGCCAGCAGCTCGCACAGGGCCCCTGGGGCCAACGTCCTGACTTTC.

The rearrangement links TRBV19 to TRBJ2-7; D remains ambiguous. Trimming left V 5 bases short and J 1 base short, with 9 bases between. This CDR3 has 13 amino acids. Germline CDR1 reads LNHDA; CDR2 reads SQIVND (reference sequence). CDR3 bases: TGTGCCAGTAGTTCCAGGCCGTCCTACGAGCAGTACTTC. Its translation: CASSSRPSYEQYF. Filled out from reference TRBV19 and TRBJ2-7, the complete variable domain reads DGGITQSPKYLFRKEGQNVTLSCEQNLNHDAMYWYRQDPGQGLRLIYYSQIVNDFQKGDIAEGYSVSREKKESFPLTVTSAQKNPTAFYLCASSSRPSYEQYFGPGTRLTVT.

The chain carries TRBV6-6 and TRBJ2-1; D is ambiguous. V was pared by 1 base and J by 5 bases, with 6 bases between. This CDR3 region has 13 residues. In germline, CDR1 is MNHNY, CDR2 SVGAGI (reference sequence). The CDR3 sequence: CASSYFSDNEQFF. DNA for the CDR3: TGTGCCAGCAGTTACTTTTCGGACAATGAGCAGTTCTTC.

The chain links TRBV30 to TRBJ2-7, with D unclear. The CDR3 loop spans 11 amino acids. The germline V gene has CDR1 GTSNPN and CDR2 SVGIG (reference sequence). V lost 2 bases and J lost 6, with 8 bases in between. The CDR3 loop reads CAWSTSGEQYF. CDR3 nucleotides: TGTGCCTGGAGTACCTCGGGCGAGCAGTACTTC.